The clone carrying this TCR beta chain has only a few counts. The sample belongs to a study of T cells in Graves' hyperthyroidism and ophthalmopathy. Recently diagnosed hyperthyroidism of less than 2 months' duration affected patients aged 18 to 65. RNA transcripts served as the template for amplifying TCR beta CDR3 regions. Initially, a first-round RT-PCR of the TCR CDR3 employed the HTBI primer set. TCRdb analysed the multiplex PCR reads with MiXCR anew, one entry per CDR3 protein. The data contain a few hundred thousand distinct CDR3 sequences, under 60% of them singletons. The CDR3 consists of 14 residues. Trimming at V came to 6 bases and at J to 3 bases, leaving 4 bases not matched to a gene. Germline V lookup: CDR1 SNHLY, CDR2 FYNNEI.

The TCR sequence derives from a woman aged 18-29 years with Graves' hyperthyroidism. The gene calls are TRBV2 and TRBJ1-1; 10 bases are a match to TRBD1. Source material: peripheral blood or thyroid tissue (not recorded which). CDR3 nucleotides: TGTGCCAGCAGGTCCGGGACAGGGGACACTGAAGCTTTCTTT. Encoded protein: CASRSGTGDTEAFF.